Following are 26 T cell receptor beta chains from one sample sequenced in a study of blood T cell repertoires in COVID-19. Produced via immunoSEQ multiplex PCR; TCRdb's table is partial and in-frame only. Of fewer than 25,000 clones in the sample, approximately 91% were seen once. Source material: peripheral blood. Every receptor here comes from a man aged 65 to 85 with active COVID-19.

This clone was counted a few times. The CDR3 loop is CASSRGPSFPLHF. The CDR3 region has the DNA TGTGCCAGCAGCCGCGGGCCCTCCTTCCCCCTCCACTTT. The chain carries TRBV3-1 (or the pseudogene TRBV3-2) and TRBJ1-6; D remains ambiguous. V was shortened by 4 bases and J by 13 bases, with 14 bases between the two germline ends. The germline gives CDR1 LGHDT, CDR2 YNNKEL (reference sequence). CDR3 length: 13 residues.

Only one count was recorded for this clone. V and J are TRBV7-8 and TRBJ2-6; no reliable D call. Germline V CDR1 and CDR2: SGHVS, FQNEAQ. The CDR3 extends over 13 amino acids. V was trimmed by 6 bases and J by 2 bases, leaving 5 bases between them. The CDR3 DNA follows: TGTGCCAGCAGTAGTGCTGGGGCCAACGTCCTGACTTTC. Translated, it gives CASSSAGANVLTF.

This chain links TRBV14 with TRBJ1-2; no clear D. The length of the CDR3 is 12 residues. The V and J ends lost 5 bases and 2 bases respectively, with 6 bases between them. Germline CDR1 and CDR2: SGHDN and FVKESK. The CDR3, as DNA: TGTGCCAGCAGCGGAGGGAACTATGGCTACACCTTC. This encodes CASSGGNYGYTF.

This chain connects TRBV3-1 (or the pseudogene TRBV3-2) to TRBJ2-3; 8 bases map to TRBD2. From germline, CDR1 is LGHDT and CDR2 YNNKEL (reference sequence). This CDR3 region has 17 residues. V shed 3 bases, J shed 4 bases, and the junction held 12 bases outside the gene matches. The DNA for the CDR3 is TGTGCCAGCAGCCACACCAACGGGAGCGGGGGATCAGATACGCAGTATTTT. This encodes CASSHTNGSGGSDTQYF.

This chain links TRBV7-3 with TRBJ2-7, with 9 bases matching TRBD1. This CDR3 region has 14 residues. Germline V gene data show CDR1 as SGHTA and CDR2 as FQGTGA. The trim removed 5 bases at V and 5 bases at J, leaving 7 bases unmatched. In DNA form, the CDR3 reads TGTGCCAGCAGCACCGGGACAGGGAGCAACGAGCAGTACTTC. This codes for CASSTGTGSNEQYF.

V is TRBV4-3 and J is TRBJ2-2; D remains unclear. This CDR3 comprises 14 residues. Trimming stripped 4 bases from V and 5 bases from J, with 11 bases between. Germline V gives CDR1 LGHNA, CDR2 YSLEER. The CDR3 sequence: CASSRQGETGELFF. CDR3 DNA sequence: TGCGCCAGCAGCCGCCAAGGAGAAACCGGGGAGCTGTTTTTT.

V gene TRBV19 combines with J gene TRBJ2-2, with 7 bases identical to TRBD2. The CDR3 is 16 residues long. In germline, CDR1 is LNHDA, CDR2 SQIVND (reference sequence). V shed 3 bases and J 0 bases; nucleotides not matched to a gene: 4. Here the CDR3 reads CASSIGLVANTGELFF. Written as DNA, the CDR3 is TGTGCCAGTAGTATCGGACTAGTAGCGAACACCGGGGAGCTGTTTTTT. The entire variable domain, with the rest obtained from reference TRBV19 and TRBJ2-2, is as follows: DGGITQSPKYLFRKEGQNVTLSCEQNLNHDAMYWYRQDPGQGLRLIYYSQIVNDFQKGDIAEGYSVSREKKESFPLTVTSAQKNPTAFYLCASSIGLVANTGELFFGEGSRLTVL.

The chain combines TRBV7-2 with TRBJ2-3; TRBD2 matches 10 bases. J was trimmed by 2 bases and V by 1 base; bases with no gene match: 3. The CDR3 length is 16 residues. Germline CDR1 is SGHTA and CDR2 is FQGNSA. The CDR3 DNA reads TGTGCCAGCAGCTTAGAACTAGCGGGATTCACAGATACGCAGTATTTT. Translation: CASSLELAGFTDTQYF.

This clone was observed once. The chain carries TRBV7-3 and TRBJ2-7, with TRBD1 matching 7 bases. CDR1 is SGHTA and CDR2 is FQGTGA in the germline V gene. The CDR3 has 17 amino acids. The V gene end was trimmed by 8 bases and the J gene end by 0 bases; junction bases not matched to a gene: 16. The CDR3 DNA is TGTGCCAGCCCAGCCCACCCGCCGGGACAGCCCTCCTACGAGCAGTACTTC. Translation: CASPAHPPGQPSYEQYF.

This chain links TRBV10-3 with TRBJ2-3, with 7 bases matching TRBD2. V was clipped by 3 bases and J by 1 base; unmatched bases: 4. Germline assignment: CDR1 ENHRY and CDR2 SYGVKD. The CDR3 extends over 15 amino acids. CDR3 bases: TGTGCCATCAGTGATTTGCTAGCGGGCACAGATACGCAGTATTTT. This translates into CAISDLLAGTDTQYF.

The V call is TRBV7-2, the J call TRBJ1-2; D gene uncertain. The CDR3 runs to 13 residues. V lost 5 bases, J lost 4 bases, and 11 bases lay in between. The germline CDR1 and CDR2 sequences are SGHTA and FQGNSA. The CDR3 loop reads CASSPRLSYGYTF. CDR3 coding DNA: TGTGCCAGCAGCCCCCGGTTGAGCTATGGCTACACCTTC.

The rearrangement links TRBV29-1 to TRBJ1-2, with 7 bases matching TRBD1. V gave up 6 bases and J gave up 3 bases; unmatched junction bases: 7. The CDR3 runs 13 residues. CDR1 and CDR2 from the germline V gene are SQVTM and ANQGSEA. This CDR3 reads CSVDRVADYGYTF. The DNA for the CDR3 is TGCAGCGTCGACAGGGTTGCAGACTATGGCTACACCTTC.

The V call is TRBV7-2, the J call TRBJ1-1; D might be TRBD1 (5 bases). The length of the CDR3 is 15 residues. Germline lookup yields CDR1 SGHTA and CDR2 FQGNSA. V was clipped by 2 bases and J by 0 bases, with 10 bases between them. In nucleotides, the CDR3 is TGTGCCAGCAGCTTACAGGGCGGCGTGAACACTGAAGCTTTCTTT. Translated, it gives CASSLQGGVNTEAFF.

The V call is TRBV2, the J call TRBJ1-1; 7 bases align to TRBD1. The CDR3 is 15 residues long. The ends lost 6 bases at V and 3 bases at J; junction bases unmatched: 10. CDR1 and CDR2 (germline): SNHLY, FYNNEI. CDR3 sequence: CASSAHRQGYTEAFF. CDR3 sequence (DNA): TGTGCCAGCAGCGCGCATCGACAGGGATACACTGAAGCTTTCTTT.

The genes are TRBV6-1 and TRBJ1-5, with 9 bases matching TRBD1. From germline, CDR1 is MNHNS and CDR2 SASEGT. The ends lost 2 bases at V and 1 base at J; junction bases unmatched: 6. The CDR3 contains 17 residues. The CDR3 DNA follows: TGTGCCAGCAGTGAATGGGGAGGGACAGGGAGCAATCAGCCCCAGCATTTT. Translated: CASSEWGGTGSNQPQHF.

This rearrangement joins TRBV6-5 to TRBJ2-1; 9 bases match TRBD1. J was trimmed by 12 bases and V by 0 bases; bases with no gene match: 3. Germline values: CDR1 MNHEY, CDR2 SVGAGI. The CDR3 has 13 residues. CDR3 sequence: CASSYSGQGMQFF. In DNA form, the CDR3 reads TGTGCCAGCAGTTACTCGGGACAGGGCATGCAGTTCTTC.

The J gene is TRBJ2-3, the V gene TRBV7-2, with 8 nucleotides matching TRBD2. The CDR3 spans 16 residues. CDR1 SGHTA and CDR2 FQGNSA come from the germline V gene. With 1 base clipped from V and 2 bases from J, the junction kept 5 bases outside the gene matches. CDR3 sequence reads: CASSLVSGDFTDTQYF. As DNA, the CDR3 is TGTGCCAGCAGCTTAGTTAGCGGGGATTTCACAGATACGCAGTATTTT.

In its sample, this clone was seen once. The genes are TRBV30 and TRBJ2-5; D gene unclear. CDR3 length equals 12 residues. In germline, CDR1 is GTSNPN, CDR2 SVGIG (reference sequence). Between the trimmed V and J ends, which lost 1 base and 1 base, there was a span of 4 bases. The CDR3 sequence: CAWSASQETQYF. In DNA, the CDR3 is TGTGCCTGGAGTGCCAGCCAAGAGACCCAGTACTTC.

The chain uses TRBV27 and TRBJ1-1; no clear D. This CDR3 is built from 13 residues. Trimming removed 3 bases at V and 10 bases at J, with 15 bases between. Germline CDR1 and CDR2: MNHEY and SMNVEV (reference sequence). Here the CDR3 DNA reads TGTGCCAGCAGTTTTGGTGAATTGAGTAGAGCTTTCTTT. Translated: CASSFGELSRAFF.

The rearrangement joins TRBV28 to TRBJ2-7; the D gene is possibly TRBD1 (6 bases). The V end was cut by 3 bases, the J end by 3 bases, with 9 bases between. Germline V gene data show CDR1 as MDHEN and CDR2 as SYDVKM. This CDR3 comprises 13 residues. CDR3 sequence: CASSFGRGYEQYF. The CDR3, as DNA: TGTGCCAGCAGTTTTGGCAGGGGCTACGAGCAGTACTTC.

CDR3 sequence: CASSPSGGAGKQFF. CDR3 nucleotide sequence: TGTGCCAGCAGTCCTAGCGGGGGGGCGGGTAAGCAGTTCTTC. The chain carries TRBV28 and TRBJ2-1; TRBD2 matches at 12 bases. Losses at the gene ends were 5 bases for V and 11 bases for J; bases not matched to a gene: 7. The CDR3 runs 14 residues. Germline lookup yields CDR1 MDHEN and CDR2 SYDVKM.

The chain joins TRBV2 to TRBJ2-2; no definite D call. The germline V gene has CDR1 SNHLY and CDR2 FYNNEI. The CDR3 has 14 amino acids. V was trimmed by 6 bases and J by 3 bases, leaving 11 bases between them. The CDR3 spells CASSYSLDTGELFF. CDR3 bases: TGTGCCAGCAGCTACTCACTGGACACCGGGGAGCTGTTTTTT.

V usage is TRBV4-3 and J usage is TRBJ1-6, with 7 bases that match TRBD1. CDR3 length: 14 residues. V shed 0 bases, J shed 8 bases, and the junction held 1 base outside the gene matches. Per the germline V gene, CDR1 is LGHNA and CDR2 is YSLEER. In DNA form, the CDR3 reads TGCGCCAGCAGCCAAGAAACAGGGGATTCACCCCTCCACTTT. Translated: CASSQETGDSPLHF.

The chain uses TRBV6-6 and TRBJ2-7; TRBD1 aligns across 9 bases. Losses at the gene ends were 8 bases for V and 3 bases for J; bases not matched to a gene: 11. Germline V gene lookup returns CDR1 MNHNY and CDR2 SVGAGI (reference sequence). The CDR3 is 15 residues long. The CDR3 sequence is CASSGSRTGVYEQYF. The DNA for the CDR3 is TGTGCCAGCTCGGGGAGCCGGACAGGGGTCTACGAGCAGTACTTC.

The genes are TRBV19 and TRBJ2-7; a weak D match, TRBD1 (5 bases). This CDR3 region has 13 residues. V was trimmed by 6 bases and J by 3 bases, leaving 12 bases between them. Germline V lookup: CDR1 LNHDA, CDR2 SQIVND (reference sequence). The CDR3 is CASSPGPFYEQYF. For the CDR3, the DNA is TGTGCCAGTAGCCCAGGGCCCTTCTACGAGCAGTACTTC.

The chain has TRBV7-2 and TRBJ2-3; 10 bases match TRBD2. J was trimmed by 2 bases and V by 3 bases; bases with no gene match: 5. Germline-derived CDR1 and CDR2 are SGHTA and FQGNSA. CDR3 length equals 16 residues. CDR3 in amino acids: CASSFFSGGHTDTQYF. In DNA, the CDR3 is TGTGCCAGCAGCTTCTTTAGCGGGGGGCACACAGATACGCAGTATTTT.